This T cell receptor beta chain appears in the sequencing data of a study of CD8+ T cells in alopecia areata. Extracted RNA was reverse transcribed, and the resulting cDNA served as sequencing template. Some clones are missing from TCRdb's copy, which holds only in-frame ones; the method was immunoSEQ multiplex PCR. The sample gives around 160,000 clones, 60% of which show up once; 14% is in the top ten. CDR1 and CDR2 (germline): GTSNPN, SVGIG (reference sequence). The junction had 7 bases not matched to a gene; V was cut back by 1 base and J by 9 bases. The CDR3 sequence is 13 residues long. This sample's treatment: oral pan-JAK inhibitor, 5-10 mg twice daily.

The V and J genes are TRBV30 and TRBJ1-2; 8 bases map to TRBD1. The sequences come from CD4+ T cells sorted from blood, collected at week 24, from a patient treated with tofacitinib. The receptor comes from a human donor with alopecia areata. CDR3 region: CAWSGGQGTRYTF. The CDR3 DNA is TGTGCCTGGAGTGGCGGACAGGGTACTCGCTACACCTTC.